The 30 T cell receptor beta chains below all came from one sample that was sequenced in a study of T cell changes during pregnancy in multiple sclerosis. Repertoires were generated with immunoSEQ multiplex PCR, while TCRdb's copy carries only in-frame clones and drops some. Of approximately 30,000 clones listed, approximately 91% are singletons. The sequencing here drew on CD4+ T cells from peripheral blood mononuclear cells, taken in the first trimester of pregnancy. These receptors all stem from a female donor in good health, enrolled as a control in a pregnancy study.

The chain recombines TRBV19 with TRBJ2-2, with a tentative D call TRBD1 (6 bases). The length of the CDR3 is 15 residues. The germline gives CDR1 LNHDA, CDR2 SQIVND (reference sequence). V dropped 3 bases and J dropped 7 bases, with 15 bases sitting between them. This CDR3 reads CASSIRDNWDGELFF. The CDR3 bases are TGTGCCAGTAGTATCCGGGACAACTGGGACGGGGAGCTGTTTTTT.

CDR3 residues: CASSTLGTSGDTQYF. The CDR3, as DNA: TGTGCCAGTAGCACCCTCGGGACTAGCGGAGATACGCAGTATTTT. This chain uses TRBV19 with TRBJ2-3; TRBD2 agrees at 11 bases. The CDR3 runs 15 residues. Germline assignment: CDR1 LNHDA and CDR2 SQIVND (reference sequence). Trimming cost V 6 bases and J 5 bases; bases outside gene matches: 7.

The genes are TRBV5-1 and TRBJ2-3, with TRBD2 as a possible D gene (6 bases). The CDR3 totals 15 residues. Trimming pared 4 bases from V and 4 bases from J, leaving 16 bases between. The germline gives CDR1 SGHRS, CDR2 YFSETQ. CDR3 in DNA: TGCGCCAGCAGCGCTGGACTATCCGGGGCAGATACGCAGTATTTT. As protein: CASSAGLSGADTQYF.

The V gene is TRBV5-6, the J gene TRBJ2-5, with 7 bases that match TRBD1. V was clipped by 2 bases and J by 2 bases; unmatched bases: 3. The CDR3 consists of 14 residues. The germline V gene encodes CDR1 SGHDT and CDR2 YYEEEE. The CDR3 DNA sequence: TGTGCCAGCAGCTTTGGGACAGATCAAGAGACCCAGTACTTC. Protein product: CASSFGTDQETQYF.

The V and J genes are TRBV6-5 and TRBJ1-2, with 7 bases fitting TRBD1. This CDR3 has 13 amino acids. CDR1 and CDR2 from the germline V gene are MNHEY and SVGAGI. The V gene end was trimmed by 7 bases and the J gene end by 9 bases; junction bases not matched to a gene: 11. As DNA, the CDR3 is TGTGCCAGCATGCGGCCGGGACAGCCTCGCTACACCTTC. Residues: CASMRPGQPRYTF.

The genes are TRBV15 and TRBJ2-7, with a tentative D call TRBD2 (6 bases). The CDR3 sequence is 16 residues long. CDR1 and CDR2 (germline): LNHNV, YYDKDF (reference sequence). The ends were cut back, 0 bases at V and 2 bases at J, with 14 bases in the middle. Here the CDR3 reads CATSRDALARTYEQYF. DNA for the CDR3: TGTGCCACCAGCAGAGATGCGCTAGCGAGAACCTACGAGCAGTACTTC. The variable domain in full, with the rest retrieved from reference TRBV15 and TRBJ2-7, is DAMVIQNPRYQVTQFGKPVTLSCSQTLNHNVMYWYQQKSSQAPKLLFHYYDKDFNNEADTPDNFQSRRPNTSFCFLDIRSPGLGDTAMYLCATSRDALARTYEQYFGPGTRLTVT.

CDR3 loop: CASSPTAQETQYF. CDR3 bases: TGTGCCAGCAGCCCGACTGCCCAAGAGACCCAGTACTTC. The rearrangement links TRBV6-5 to TRBJ2-5; D unresolved. The V gene lost 6 bases and the J gene lost 1 base, with 9 bases spanning the gap. CDR1 and CDR2 from the germline V gene are MNHEY and SVGAGI. This CDR3 contains 13 residues.

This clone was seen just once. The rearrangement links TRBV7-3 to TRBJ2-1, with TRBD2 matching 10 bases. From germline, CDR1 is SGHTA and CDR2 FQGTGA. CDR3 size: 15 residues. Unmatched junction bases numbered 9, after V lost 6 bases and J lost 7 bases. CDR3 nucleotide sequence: TGTGCCAGCAGTTCCACTAGCGGGGTTAAGAATGAGCAGTTCTTC. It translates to CASSSTSGVKNEQFF.

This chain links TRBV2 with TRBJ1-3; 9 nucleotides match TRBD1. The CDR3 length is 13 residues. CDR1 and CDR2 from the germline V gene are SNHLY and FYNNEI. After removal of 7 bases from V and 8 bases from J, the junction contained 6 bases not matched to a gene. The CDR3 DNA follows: TGTGCCAGCACCCGGGACAGGGCGGACACCATATATTTT. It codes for CASTRDRADTIYF.

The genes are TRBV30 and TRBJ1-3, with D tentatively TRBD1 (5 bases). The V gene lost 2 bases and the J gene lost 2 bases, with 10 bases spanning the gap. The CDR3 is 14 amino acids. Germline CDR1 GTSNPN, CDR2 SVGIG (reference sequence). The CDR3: CAWSSGMAGNTIYF. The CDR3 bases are TGTGCCTGGAGTTCAGGGATGGCTGGAAACACCATATATTTT. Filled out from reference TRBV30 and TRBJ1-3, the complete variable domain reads SQTIHQWPATLVQPVGSPLSLECTVEGTSNPNLYWYRQAAGRGLQLLFYSVGIGQISSEVPQNLSASRPQDRQFILSSKKLLLSDSGFYLCAWSSGMAGNTIYFGEGSWLTVV.

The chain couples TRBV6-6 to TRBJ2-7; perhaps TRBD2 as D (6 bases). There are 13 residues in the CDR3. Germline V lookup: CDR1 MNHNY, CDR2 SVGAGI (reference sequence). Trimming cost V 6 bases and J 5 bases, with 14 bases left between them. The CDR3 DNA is TGTGCCAGCAGGGGGGGTCGCTCTGACGAGCAGTACTTC. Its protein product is CASRGGRSDEQYF.

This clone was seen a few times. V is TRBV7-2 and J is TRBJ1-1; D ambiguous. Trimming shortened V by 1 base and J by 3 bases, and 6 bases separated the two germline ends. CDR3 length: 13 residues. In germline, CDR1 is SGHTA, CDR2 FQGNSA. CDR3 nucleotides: TGTGCCAGCAGCTTAGGGGAGGACACTGAAGCTTTCTTT. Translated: CASSLGEDTEAFF.

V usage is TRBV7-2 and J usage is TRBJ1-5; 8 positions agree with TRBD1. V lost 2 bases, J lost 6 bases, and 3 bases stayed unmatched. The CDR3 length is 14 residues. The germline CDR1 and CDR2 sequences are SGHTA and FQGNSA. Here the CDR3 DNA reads TGTGCCAGCAGCTTAACAGGGGGGCCTCAGCCCCAGCATTTT. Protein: CASSLTGGPQPQHF.

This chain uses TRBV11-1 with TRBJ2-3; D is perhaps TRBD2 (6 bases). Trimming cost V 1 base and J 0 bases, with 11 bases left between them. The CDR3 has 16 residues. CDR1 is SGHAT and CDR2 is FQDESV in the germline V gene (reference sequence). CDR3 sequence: CASSLDGGRSTDTQYF. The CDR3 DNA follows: TGTGCCAGCAGCTTAGACGGGGGTCGTAGCACAGATACGCAGTATTTT.

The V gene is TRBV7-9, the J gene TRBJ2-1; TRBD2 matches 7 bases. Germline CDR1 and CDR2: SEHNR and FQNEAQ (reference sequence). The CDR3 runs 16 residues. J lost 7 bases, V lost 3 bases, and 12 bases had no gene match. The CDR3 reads CASSLLFAGERNEQFF. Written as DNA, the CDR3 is TGTGCCAGCAGCTTGTTGTTTGCGGGAGAGAGAAATGAGCAGTTCTTC.

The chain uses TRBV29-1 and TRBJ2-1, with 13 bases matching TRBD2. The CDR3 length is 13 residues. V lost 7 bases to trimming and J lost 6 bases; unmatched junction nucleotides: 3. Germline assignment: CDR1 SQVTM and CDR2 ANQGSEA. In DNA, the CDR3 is TGCAGCGATCGACTAGCGGGAGGCAATGAGCAGTTCTTC. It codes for CSDRLAGGNEQFF.

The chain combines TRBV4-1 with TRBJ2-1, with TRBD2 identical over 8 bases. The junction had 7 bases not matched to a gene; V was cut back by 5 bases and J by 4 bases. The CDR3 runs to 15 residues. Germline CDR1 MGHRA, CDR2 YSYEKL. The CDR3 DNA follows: TGCGCCAGCAGCGCCCGCGGGGGGCTTTACAATGAGCAGTTCTTC. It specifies CASSARGGLYNEQFF.

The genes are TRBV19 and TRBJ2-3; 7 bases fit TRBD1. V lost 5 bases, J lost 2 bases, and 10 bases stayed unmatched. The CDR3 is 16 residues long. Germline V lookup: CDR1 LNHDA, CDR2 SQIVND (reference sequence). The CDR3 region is CASSRGQVPSTDTQYF. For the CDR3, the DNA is TGTGCCAGTAGTCGTGGACAGGTCCCCTCCACAGATACGCAGTATTTT. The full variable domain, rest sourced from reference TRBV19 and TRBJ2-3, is DGGITQSPKYLFRKEGQNVTLSCEQNLNHDAMYWYRQDPGQGLRLIYYSQIVNDFQKGDIAEGYSVSREKKESFPLTVTSAQKNPTAFYLCASSRGQVPSTDTQYFGPGTRLTVL.

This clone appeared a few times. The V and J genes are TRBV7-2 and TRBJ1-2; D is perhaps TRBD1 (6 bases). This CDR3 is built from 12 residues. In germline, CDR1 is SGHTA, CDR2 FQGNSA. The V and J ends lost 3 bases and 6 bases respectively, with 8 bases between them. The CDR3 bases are TGTGCCAGCAGCTTGACAGGTCATGGCTACACCTTC. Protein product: CASSLTGHGYTF.

CDR3 nucleotides: TGTGCCAGCTCACCTTACCAGGGGGTAGACGAGCAGTACTTC. Translation: CASSPYQGVDEQYF. The rearrangement uses TRBV18 and TRBJ2-7; the match to TRBD1 covers 7 bases. Trimming at V came to 3 bases and at J to 5 bases, leaving 7 bases not matched to a gene. Germline-derived CDR1 and CDR2 are KGHSH and LQKENI. There are 14 residues in the CDR3. Full variable domain (missing parts from reference TRBV18 and TRBJ2-7): NAGVMQNPRHLVRRRGQEARLRCSPMKGHSHVYWYRQLPEEGLKFMVYLQKENIIDESGMPKERFSAEFPKEGPSILRIQQVVRGDSAAYFCASSPYQGVDEQYFGPGTRLTVT.

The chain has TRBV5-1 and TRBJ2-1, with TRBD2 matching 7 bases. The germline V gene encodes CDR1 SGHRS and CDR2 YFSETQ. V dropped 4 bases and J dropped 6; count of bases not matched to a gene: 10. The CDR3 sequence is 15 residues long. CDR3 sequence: CASSPREGGSNEQFF. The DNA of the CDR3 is TGCGCCAGCAGCCCGAGGGAGGGCGGGTCCAATGAGCAGTTCTTC.

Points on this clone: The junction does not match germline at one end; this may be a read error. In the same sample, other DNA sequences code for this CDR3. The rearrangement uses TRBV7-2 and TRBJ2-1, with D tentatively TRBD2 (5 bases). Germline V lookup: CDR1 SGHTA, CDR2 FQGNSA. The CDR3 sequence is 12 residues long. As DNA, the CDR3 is TGTGCCAGCAGCTTGAGGCAGGCTAGCCCGCTCTTC. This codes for CASSLRQASPLF.

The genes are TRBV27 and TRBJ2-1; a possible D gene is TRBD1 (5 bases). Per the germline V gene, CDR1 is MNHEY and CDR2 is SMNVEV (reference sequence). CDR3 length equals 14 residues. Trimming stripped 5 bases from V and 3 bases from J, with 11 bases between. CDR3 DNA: TGTGCCAGCAGTCAGCAGGGTTACTACAATGAGCAGTTCTTC. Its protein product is CASSQQGYYNEQFF.

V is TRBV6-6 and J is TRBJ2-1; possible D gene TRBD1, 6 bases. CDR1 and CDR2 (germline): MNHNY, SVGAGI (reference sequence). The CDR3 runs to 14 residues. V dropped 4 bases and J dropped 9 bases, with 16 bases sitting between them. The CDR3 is CASSFAPEDSEQFF. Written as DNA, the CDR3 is TGTGCCAGCAGTTTCGCCCCAGAGGACAGTGAGCAGTTCTTC.

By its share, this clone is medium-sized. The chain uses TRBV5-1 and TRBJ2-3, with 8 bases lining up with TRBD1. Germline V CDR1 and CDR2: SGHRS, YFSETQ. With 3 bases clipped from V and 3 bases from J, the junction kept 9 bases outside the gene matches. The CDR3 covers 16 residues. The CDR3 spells CASSSSGTGGTDTQYF. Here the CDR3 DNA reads TGCGCCAGCAGCTCATCCGGGACAGGTGGAACAGATACGCAGTATTTT.

The CDR3 spells CASSRPGLDLTYEQFF. The CDR3 DNA reads as TGTGCCAGCAGTAGACCGGGACTAGACCTTACATATGAGCAGTTCTTC. The rearrangement joins TRBV6-6 to TRBJ2-1; 8 bases align to TRBD2. Germline CDR1 is MNHNY and CDR2 is SVGAGI (reference sequence). The J segment lost 8 bases and the V segment lost 5 bases, leaving 14 bases of the junction unmatched. The length of the CDR3 is 16 residues.

The CDR3 here is CAWRLAGGTGELFF. The CDR3 region has the DNA TGTGCCTGGAGGCTAGCGGGGGGTACCGGGGAGCTGTTTTTT. V gene TRBV30 combines with J gene TRBJ2-2, with 11 bases fitting TRBD2. Trimming took 3 bases from V and 5 from J; bases not matched to a gene: 2. The CDR3 loop spans 14 amino acids. Per the germline V gene, CDR1 is GTSNPN and CDR2 is SVGIG (reference sequence).

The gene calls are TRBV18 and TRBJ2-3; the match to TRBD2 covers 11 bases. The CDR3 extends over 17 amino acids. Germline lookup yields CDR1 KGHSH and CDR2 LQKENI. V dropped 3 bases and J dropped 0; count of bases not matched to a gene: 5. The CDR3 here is CASSPRLAGTSTDTQYF. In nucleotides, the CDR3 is TGTGCCAGCTCACCCCGACTAGCGGGGACTAGCACAGATACGCAGTATTTT.

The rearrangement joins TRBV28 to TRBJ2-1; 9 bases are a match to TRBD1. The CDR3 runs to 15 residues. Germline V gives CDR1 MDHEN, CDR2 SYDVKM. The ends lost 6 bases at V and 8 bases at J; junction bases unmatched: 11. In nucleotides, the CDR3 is TGTGCCAGCAGACAGGGGGCAACCCAGTCCGATGAGCAGTTCTTC. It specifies CASRQGATQSDEQFF.

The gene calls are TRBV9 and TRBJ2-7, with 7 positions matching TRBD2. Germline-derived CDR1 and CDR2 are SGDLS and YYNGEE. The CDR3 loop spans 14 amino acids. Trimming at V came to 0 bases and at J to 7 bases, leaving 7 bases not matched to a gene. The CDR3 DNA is TGTGCCAGCAGCGTAGCGGGAGGACGCGTTGAGCAGTACTTC. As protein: CASSVAGGRVEQYF.